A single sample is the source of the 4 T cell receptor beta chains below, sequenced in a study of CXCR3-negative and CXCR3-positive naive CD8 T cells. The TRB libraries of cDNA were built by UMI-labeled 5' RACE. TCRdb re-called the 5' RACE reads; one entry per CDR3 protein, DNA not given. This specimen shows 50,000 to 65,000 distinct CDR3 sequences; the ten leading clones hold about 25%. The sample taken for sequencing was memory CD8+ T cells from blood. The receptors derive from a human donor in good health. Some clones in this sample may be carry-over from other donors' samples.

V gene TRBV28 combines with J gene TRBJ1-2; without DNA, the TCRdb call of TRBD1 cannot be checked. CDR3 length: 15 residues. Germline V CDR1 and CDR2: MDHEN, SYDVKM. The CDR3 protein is CASSYTGADNYGYTF.

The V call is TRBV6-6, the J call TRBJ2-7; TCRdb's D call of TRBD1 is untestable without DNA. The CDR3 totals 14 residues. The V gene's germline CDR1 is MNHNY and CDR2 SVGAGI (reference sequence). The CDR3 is CASSPGQAIYEQYF.

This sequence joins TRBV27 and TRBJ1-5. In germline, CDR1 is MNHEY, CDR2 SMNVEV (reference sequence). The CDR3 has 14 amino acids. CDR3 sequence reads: CASTSGLGNQPQHF.

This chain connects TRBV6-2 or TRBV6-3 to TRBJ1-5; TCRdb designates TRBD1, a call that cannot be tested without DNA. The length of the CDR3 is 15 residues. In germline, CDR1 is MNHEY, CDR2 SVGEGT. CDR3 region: CASTPGEWSNQPQHF.